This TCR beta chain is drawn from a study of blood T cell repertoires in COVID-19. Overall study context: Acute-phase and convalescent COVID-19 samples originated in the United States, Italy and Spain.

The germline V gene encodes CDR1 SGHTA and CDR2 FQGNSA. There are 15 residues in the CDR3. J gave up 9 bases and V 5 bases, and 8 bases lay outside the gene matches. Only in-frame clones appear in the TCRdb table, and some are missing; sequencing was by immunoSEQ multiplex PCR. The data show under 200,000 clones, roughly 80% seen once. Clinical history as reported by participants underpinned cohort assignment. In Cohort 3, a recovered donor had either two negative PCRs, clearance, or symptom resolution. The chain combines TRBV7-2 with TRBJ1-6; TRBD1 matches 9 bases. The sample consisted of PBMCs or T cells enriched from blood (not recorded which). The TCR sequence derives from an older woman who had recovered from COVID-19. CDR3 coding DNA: TGTGCCAGCAGCGGACAGGACAGGGGTGGTTCACCCCTCCACTTT. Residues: CASSGQDRGGSPLHF.